This TCR beta chain appears in the sequencing data of a study of OX40 agonist ivuxolimab in advanced cancers. The protocol was immunoSEQ multiplex PCR, while the TCRdb copy is restricted to in-frame clones and leaves out a portion. The data hold roughly 66,000 clones, with approximately 78% observed a single time. Whole-study results and caveats: On average, CD8+ T cells showed a greater number of expanded clones than CD4+. Among the lowest levels of clonal expansion were found in partial responders at 0.1-3.0 mg/kg.

In the case of this clone: Its cognate antigen is unknown.

V was clipped by 0 bases and J by 1 base, with 7 bases between them. CDR1 is SGHRS and CDR2 is YFSETQ in the germline V gene. The CDR3 is 14 residues long. Sequencing used CD4+ or CD8+ T cells sorted from blood, obtained in a trial of the OX40 agonist ivuxolimab. The TCR sequence derives from an adult with an advanced solid tumor such as melanoma, head and neck, liver or kidney cancer. J is TRBJ1-1 and V is TRBV5-1; D call uncertain. The DNA of the CDR3 is TGCGCCAGCAGCTTGGGGGGATCGAACACTGAAGCTTTCTTT. This codes for CASSLGGSNTEAFF.